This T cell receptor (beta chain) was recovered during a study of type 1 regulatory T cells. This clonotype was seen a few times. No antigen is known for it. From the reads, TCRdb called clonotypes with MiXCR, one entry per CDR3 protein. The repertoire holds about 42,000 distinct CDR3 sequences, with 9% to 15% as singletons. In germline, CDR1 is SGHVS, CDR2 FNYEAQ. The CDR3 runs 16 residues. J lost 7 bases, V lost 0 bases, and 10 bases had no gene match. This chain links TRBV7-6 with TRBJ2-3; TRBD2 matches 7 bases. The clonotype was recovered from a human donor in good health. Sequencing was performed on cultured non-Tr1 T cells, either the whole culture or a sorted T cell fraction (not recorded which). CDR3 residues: CASSLASAGVGNTQYF. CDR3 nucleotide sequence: TGTGCCAGCAGCTTAGCTTCGGCGGGAGTAGGGAATACGCAGTATTTT.